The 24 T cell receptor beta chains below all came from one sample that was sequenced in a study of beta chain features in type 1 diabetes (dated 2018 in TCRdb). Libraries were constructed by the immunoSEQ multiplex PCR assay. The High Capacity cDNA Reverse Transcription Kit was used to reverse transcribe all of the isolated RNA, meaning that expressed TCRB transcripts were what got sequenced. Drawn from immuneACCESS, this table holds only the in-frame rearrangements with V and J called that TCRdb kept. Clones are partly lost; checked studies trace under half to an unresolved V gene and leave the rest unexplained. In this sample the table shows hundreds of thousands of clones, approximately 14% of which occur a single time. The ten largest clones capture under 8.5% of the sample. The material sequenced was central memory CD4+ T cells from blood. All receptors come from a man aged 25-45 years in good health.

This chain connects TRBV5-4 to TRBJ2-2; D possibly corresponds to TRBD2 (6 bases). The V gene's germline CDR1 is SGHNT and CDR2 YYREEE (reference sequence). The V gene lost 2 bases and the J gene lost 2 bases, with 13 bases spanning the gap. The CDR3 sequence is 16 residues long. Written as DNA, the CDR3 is TGTGCCAGCAGCTTTGGACTACAACCCAACACCGGGGAGCTGTTTTTT. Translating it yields CASSFGLQPNTGELFF.

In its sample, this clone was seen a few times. DNA for the CDR3: TGTGCCAGCAGCCTCTACACCGGGACAGGGTGCTACGAGCAGTACGTC. Translation: CASSLYTGTGCYEQYV. The genes are TRBV7-3 and TRBJ2-7; 9 nucleotides match TRBD1. CDR3 length equals 16 residues. Germline assignment: CDR1 SGHTA and CDR2 FQGTGA. J gave up 3 bases and V 5 bases, and 11 bases lay outside the gene matches.

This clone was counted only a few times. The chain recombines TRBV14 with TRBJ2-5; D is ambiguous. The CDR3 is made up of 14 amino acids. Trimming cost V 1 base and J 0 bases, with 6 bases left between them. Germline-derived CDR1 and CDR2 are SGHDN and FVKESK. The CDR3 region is CASSQGVNQETQYF. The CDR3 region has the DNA TGTGCCAGCAGCCAAGGTGTTAACCAAGAGACCCAGTACTTC. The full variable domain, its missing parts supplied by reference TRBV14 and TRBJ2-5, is EAGVTQFPSHSVIEKGQTVTLRCDPISGHDNLYWYRRVMGKEIKFLLHFVKESKQDESGMPNNRFLAERTGGTYSTLKVQPAELEDSGVYFCASSQGVNQETQYFGPGTRLLVL.

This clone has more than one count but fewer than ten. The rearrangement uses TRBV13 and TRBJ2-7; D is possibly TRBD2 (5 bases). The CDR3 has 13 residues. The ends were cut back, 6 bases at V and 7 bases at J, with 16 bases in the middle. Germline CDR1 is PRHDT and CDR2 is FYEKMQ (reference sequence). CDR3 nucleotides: TGTGCCAGCAGTTCCGAACCCTCGGGGGAGCAGTACGTC. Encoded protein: CASSSEPSGEQYV.

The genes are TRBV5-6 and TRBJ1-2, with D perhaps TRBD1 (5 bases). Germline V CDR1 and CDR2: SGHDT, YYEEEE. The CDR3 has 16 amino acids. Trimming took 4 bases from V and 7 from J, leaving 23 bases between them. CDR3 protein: CASSAMNQGRMGGYTF. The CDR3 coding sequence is TGTGCCAGCAGCGCGATGAATCAGGGTAGGATGGGTGGCTACACCTTC.

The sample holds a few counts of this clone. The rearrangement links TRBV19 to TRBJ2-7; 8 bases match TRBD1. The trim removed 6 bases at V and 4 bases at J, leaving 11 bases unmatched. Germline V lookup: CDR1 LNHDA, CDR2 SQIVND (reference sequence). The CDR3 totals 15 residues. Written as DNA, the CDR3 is TGTGCCAGTAGCCTCGTCCCAGGGGGCAGATACGAGCAGTACGTC. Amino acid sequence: CASSLVPGGRYEQYV.

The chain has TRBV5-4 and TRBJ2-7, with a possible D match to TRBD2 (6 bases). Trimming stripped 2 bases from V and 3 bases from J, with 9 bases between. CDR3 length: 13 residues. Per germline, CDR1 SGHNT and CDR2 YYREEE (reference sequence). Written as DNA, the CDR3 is TGTGCCAGCAGCTTAGTCGGGAGCTACGAGCAGTACTTC. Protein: CASSLVGSYEQYF.

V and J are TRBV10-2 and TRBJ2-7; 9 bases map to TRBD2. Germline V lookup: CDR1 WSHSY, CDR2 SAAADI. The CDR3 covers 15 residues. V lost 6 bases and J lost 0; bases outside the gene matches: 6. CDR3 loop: CASRRGGDPSYEQYF. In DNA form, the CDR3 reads TGCGCCAGCAGGCGCGGGGGGGACCCCTCCTACGAGCAGTACTTC.

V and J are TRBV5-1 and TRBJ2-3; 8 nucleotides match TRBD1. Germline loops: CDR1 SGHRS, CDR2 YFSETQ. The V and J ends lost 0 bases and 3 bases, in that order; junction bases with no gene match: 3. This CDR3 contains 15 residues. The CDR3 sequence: CASSLVGQGTDTQYF. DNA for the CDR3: TGCGCCAGCAGCTTGGTAGGACAGGGAACAGATACGCAGTATTTT.

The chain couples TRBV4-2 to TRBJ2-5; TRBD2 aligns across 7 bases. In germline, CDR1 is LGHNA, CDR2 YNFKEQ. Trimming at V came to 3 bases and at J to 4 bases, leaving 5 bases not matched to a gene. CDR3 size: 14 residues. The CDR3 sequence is CASSQDSSGETQYF. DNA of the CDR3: TGTGCCAGCAGCCAGGATTCTAGCGGAGAGACCCAGTACTTC.

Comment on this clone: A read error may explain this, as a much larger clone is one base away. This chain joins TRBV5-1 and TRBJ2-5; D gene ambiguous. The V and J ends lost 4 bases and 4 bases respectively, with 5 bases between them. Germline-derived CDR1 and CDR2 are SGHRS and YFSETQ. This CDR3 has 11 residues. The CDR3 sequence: CASSQGETQYF. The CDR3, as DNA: TGCGCCAGCAGCCAAGGAGAGACCCAGTACTTC.

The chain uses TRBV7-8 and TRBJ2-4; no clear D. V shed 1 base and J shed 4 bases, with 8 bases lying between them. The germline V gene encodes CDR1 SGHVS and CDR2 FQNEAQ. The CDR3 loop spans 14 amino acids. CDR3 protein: CASSLDLRKNIQYF. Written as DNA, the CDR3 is TGTGCCAGCAGCTTAGATTTAAGGAAAAACATTCAGTACTTC.

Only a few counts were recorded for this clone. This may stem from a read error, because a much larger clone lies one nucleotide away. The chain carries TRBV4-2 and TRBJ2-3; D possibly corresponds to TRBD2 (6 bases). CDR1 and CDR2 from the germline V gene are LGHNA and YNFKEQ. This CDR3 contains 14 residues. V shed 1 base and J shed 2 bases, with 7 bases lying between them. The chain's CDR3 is CASSQAGATDTQYF. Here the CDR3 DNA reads TGTGCCAGCAGCCAAGCGGGAGCCACAGATACGCAGTATTTT.

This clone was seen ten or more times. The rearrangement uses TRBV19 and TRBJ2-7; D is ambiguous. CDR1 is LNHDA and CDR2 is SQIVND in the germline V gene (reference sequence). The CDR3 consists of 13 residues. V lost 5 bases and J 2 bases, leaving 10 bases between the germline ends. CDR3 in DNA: TGTGCCAGTAGTGCACAGATGACCTACGAGCAGTACTTC. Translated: CASSAQMTYEQYF.

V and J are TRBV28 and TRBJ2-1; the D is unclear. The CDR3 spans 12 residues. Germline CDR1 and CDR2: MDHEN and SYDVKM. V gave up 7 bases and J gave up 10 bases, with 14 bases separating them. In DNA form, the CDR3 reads TGTGCCAGCATGGGGTCGTGGCGGGAGCAGTTCTTC. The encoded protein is CASMGSWREQFF. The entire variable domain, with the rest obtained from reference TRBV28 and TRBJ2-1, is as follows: DVKVTQSSRYLVKRTGEKVFLECVQDMDHENMFWYRQDPGLGLRLIYFSYDVKMKEKGDIPEGYSVSREKKERFSLILESASTNQTSMYLCASMGSWREQFFGPGTRLTVL.

CDR3 bases: TGTGCCAGCAGCCGTCGGACTAGCGGGAGCTTCGGCCACAATGAGCAGTTCTTC. Translating it yields CASSRRTSGSFGHNEQFF. The V and J genes are TRBV13 and TRBJ2-1; 13 bases match TRBD2. Germline CDR1 reads PRHDT; CDR2 reads FYEKMQ (reference sequence). V gave up 5 bases and J gave up 5 bases; unmatched junction bases: 12. The CDR3 runs to 18 residues.

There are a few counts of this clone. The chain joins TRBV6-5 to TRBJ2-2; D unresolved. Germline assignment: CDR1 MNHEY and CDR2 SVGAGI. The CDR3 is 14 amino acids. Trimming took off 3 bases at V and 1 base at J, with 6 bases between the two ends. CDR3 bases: TGTGCCAGCAGTTATTTCGGGAACACCGGGGAGCTGTTTTTT. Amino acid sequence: CASSYFGNTGELFF.

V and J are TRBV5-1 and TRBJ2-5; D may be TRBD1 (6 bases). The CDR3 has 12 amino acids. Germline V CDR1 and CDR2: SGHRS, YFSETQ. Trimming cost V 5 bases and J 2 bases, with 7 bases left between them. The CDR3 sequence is CASRQGQETQYF. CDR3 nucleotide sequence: TGCGCCAGCAGACAGGGACAAGAGACCCAGTACTTC.

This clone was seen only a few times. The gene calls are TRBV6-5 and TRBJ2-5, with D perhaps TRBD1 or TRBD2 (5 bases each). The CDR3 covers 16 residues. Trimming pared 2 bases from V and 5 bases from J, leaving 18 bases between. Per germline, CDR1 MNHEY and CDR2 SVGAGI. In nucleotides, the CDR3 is TGTGCCAGCAGTTACGCCGCTAGAGGTTGGGGGGAGACCCAGTACTTC. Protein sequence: CASSYAARGWGETQYF.

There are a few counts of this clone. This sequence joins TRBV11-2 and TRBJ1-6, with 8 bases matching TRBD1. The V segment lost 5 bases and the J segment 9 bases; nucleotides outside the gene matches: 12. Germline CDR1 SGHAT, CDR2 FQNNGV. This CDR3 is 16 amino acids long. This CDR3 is CASSKGTGRTSSPLHF. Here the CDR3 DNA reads TGTGCCAGCAGCAAAGGGACAGGAAGGACAAGTTCACCCCTCCACTTT.

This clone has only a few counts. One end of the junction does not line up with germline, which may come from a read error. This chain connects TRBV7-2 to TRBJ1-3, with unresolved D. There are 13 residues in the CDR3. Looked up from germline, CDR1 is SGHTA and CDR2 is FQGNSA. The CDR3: CASSLGSGDTIYF. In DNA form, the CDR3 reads TGTGCCAGCAGCTTGGGGAGTGGAGACACCATATATTTT.

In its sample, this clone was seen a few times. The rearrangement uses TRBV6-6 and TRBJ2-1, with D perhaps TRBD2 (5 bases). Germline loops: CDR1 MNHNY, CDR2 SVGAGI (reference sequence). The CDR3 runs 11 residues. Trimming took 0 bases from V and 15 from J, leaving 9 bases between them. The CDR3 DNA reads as TGTGCCAGCAGTTACTCCGGGGTTGCGTTCTTC. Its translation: CASSYSGVAFF.

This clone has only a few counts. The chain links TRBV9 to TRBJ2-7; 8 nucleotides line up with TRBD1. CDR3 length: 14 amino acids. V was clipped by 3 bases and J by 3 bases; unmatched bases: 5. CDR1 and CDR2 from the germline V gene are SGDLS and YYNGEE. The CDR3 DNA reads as TGTGCCAGCAGCGCGGGACAGGTAAACTACGAGCAGTACTTC. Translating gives CASSAGQVNYEQYF.

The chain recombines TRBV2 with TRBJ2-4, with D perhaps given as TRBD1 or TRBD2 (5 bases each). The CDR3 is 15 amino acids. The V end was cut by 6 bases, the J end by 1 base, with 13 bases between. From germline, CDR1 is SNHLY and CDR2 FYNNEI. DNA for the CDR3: TGTGCCAGCAGCCCCGGGACCGACGCCAAAAACATTCAGTACTTC. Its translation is CASSPGTDAKNIQYF. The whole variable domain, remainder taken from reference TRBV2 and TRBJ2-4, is EPEVTQTPSHQVTQMGQEVILRCVPISNHLYFYWYRQILGQKVEFLVSFYNNEISEKSEIFDDQFSVERPDGSNFTLKIRSTKLEDSAMYFCASSPGTDAKNIQYFGAGTRLSVL.